A selection of T cell receptor beta chains follows, all from one sample in a study of Ad26.COV2.S vaccination and SARS-CoV-2 variants. Clones were sequenced by immunoSEQ multiplex PCR, and TCRdb holds only the in-frame ones, with some missing. The repertoire holds fewer than 900,000 clones, with 80% to 90% as singletons. The source material was peripheral blood, sampled in a trial of Ad26.COV2.S vaccine versus placebo. The source is a person aged 18-65 years who received the Ad26.COV2.S COVID-19 vaccine or a placebo. Each CDR3 is given with its conserved first and last residue. Each record gives: J gene, D gene, V gene, clone size, CDR3 DNA, CDR3 protein. The D gene is left open where the match is weak. Size is omitted from some rows. Given values are once, few, many or a class for expanded clones.

>TRBJ2-6|NA|TRBV2|NA
TGTGCCAGCAGTGAATGGGGGAGAGGGGCCAACGTCCTGACTTTC
CASSEWGRGANVLTF
>TRBJ1-2|NA|TRBV24-1|NA
TGTGCCACCAGTGATTCTGCAGGGAACTATGGCTACACCTTC
CATSDSAGNYGYTF
>TRBJ1-6|NA|TRBV3-1/TRBV3-2|NA
TGTGCCAGCAGCCCGGACACTTATTCACCCCTCCACTTT
CASSPDTYSPLHF
>TRBJ2-1|NA|TRBV11-3|NA
TGTGCCAGCAGCTTAGACGGGGGAACGGAGGATGAGCAGTTCTTC
CASSLDGGTEDEQFF
>TRBJ1-6|TRBD1|TRBV7-2|NA
TGTGCCAGCAGCCAGGGGGGAGGTTCACCCCTCCACTTT
CASSQGGGSPLHF
>TRBJ1-6|NA|TRBV6-5|few
TGTGCCAGCAAACGGTATAATTCACCCCTCCACTTT
CASKRYNSPLHF
>TRBJ1-1|NA|TRBV6-5|NA
TGTGCCAGCAGTTACTCGAGGGGACAATTGAACACTGAAGCTTTCTTT
CASSYSRGQLNTEAFF
>TRBJ2-1|TRBD1|TRBV19|NA
TGTGCCAGTAGCCATGACAGGGTCCCCAACTACAATGAGCAGTTCTTC
CASSHDRVPNYNEQFF
>TRBJ1-1|NA|TRBV6-6|NA
TGTGCCACGATTGGGGGGTTGGTTGTGAACACTGAAGCTTTCTTT
CATIGGLVVNTEAFF
>TRBJ2-1|TRBD2|TRBV3-1/TRBV3-2|NA
TGTGCCAGCAGCCAAGATTCCGGACTAGCTTCCTACAATGAGCAGTTCTTC
CASSQDSGLASYNEQFF
>TRBJ1-2|NA|TRBV19|NA
TGTGCCAGTTCCCGGGAACTTCCTAGTGGCTACACCTTC
CASSRELPSGYTF
>TRBJ1-1|NA|TRBV7-9|NA
TGTGCCAGCAGCTTATTCCCTCCTCGGGCTTTCTTT
CASSLFPPRAFF
>TRBJ2-5|NA|TRBV18|NA
TGTGCCAGCTCACCAGACAGCTTGTACCAAGAGACCCAGTACTTC
CASSPDSLYQETQYF
>TRBJ1-1|NA|TRBV10-3|NA
TGTGCCATCAGGGGCCTCCCGGTGAACACTGAAGCTTTCTTT
CAIRGLPVNTEAFF
>TRBJ1-2|TRBD1|TRBV2|once
TGTGCCAGCATAGGAGTCGGGACAGCCGGTGGCTACACCTTC
CASIGVGTAGGYTF
>TRBJ2-1|NA|TRBV5-1|NA
TGCGCCAGCAGCCATAGCACTAACAATGAGCAGTTCTTC
CASSHSTNNEQFF
>TRBJ1-2|TRBD1|TRBV27|NA
TGTGCCAGCAGTTTTTACATTCCGGGACAGGGGATTGAGCGGGGCTATCGGGGCTACACCTTC
CASSFYIPGQGIERGYRGYTF
>TRBJ1-6|NA|TRBV11-2|NA
TGTGCCAGCAGCGGGACCGGTAATTCACCCCTCCACTTT
CASSGTGNSPLHF
>TRBJ2-4|TRBD1|TRBV10-1|NA
TGCGCCAGCAGTGAGTGGACAGGGGCGGACATTCAGTACTTC
CASSEWTGADIQYF
>TRBJ2-3|NA|TRBV5-1|NA
TGCGCCAGCAGTGGGCAGAGCACAGATACGCAGTATTTT
CASSGQSTDTQYF
>TRBJ1-2|TRBD1|TRBV5-1|NA
TGCGCCAGCAGCCCGGGACAGGATGGCTACACCTTC
CASSPGQDGYTF
>TRBJ2-5|TRBD1|TRBV19|NA
TGTGCCAGTAGTATAGGGGGACAGAGGGAGACCCAGTACTTC
CASSIGGQRETQYF
>TRBJ2-2|TRBD2|TRBV6-5|NA
TGTGCCAGCAGTTACGGCGGGAGGAACGGGGAGCTGTTTTTT
CASSYGGRNGELFF
>TRBJ1-1|TRBD1|TRBV2|NA
TGTGCCAGCAGCACCGGGACAGCCACTGAAGCTTTCTTT
CASSTGTATEAFF
>TRBJ1-3|TRBD1|TRBV5-1|once
TGCGCCAGCAGCCCCCGACAGGGGAAAAGCTCTGGAAACACCATATATTTT
CASSPRQGKSSGNTIYF
>TRBJ2-7|TRBD2|TRBV11-2|NA
TGTGCCAGCAGCTTTACCAGCGGGGACTACGAGCAGTACTTC
CASSFTSGDYEQYF
>TRBJ2-5|TRBD2|TRBV18|NA
TGTGCCAGCTCACCTATAGCGGGAGTTCAAGAGACCCAGTACTTC
CASSPIAGVQETQYF
>TRBJ1-1|NA|TRBV2|few
TGTGCCAGCAGGAAGGACAGCTCGAACACTGAAGCTTTCTTT
CASRKDSSNTEAFF
>TRBJ1-1|NA|TRBV18|NA
TGTGCCAGCTCACATCAATCAGACAGACTTAACACTGAAGCTTTCTTT
CASSHQSDRLNTEAFF
>TRBJ1-1|TRBD1|TRBV19|NA
TGTGCCAGTAGTACTACGCGGACAGGGAACACTGAAGCTTTCTTT
CASSTTRTGNTEAFF
>TRBJ2-7|TRBD2|TRBV11-2|once
TGTGCCAGCAGCTTAGAGCGGGGGAGTCCTTTCTACGAGCAGTACTTC
CASSLERGSPFYEQYF
>TRBJ2-1|TRBD2|TRBV6-5|NA
TGTGCCAGCAGCCGTGGACTAGCGCCGAATGAGCAGTTCTTC
CASSRGLAPNEQFF
>TRBJ2-1|NA|TRBV7-9|NA
TGTGCCAGCAGCTTATTTGAGCAGTTCTTC
CASSLFEQFF
>TRBJ2-1|NA|TRBV9|few
TGTGCCAGCAGCGCGAATCAGGGTTATGAGCAGTTCTTC
CASSANQGYEQFF
>TRBJ2-7|NA|TRBV19|NA
TGTGCCAGTAGTCCTCGTGATCGCTCCAACTACGAGCAGTACTTC
CASSPRDRSNYEQYF
>TRBJ1-5|NA|TRBV15|NA
TGTGCCACCAGCAGAGATAAGGGGTTTGTTGATCAGCCCCAGCATTTT
CATSRDKGFVDQPQHF
>TRBJ1-4|TRBD1|TRBV18|NA
TGTGCCAGCTCCTATGGACAGGTGGCTAATGAAAAACTGTTTTTT
CASSYGQVANEKLFF
>TRBJ2-5|NA|TRBV6-5|once
TGTGCCAGCAGTCCAACCTTAGGTACCCAGTACTTC
CASSPTLGTQYF
>TRBJ1-1|NA|TRBV7-2|NA
TGTGCCAGCAGCGGAAGGGGGGGGTTTAGGGCAGACACTGAAGCTTTCTTT
CASSGRGGFRADTEAFF
>TRBJ2-3|TRBD1|TRBV4-1|NA
TGCGCCAGCAGCCGATGGGACAGTTCTAGCACAGATACGCAGTATTTT
CASSRWDSSSTDTQYF
>TRBJ2-1|TRBD2|TRBV6-6|NA
TGTGCCAGCAGTCGCGGGGGTGGGCAGTTCTTC
CASSRGGGQFF
>TRBJ1-2|TRBD1|TRBV7-9|NA
TGTGCCAGCAGCAGAGGGGACAGTAGTTCGTCATATGGCTACACCTTC
CASSRGDSSSSYGYTF
>TRBJ2-3|TRBD2|TRBV6-6|NA
TGTGCCAGCACCACGGGACTAGCGGAGAGCACAGATACGCAGTATTTT
CASTTGLAESTDTQYF
>TRBJ2-1|NA|TRBV15|NA
TGTGCCACCAGCAGAGGGCGGGATAGCTCCTACAATGAGCAGTTCTTC
CATSRGRDSSYNEQFF
>TRBJ2-1|NA|TRBV11-3|NA
TGTGCCAGCAGCTCCAGTGCTGGGTCAGGTAATGAGCAGTTCTTC
CASSSSAGSGNEQFF
>TRBJ2-5|NA|TRBV27|NA
TGTGCCAGCAGTCCAACGACAGTCCAAGAGACCCAGTACTTC
CASSPTTVQETQYF
>TRBJ1-1|NA|TRBV7-5|few
TGTGCCAGCCCGGGGGAGGGCGGATGCACTGAAGCTTTCTTT
CASPGEGGCTEAFF
>TRBJ1-1|NA|TRBV6-5|NA
TGTGCCAGCAGTTTTTGGGGTATGAACACTGAAGCTTTCTTT
CASSFWGMNTEAFF
>TRBJ2-7|NA|TRBV7-2|NA
TGTGCCAGCAGCCGCTCCTCGGGGCCCTCCGTCGAGCAGTACTTC
CASSRSSGPSVEQYF
>TRBJ2-5|TRBD2|TRBV27|NA
TGTGCCAGCAGCAGTAGCGGGGGGTGGGAGACCCAGTACTTC
CASSSSGGWETQYF